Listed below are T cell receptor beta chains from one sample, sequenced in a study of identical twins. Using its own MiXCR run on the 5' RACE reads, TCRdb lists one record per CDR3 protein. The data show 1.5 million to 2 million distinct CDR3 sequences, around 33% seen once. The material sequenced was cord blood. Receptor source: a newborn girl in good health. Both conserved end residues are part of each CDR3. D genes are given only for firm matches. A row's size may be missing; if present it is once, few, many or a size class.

CASSRQGLGEKLFF	TGCGCCAGCAGCCGACAGGGGTTAGGTGAAAAACTGTTTTTT	TRBV5-1	TRBJ1-4	.	TRBD1
CASSPSLAGGCNEQYF	TGTGCCAGCAGTCCCTCCCTAGCGGGAGGGTGCAATGAGCAGTACTTC	TRBV12-3/TRBV12-4	TRBJ2-7	.	TRBD2
CARWYRDRYEQYF	TGTGCCAGATGGTACAGGGACCGCTACGAGCAGTACTTC	TRBV7-9	TRBJ2-7	.	.
CASSIPGQSYNEQYF	TGTGCCAGCAGCATCCCGGGACAGTCCTACAATGAGCAGTACTTC	TRBV7-2	TRBJ2-5	.	TRBD1
CASSLYGTGSSPLHF	TGTGCCAGCAGTTTATACGGGACAGGGTCCTCACCCCTCCACTTT	TRBV28	TRBJ1-6	.	TRBD1
CASTEGIYEQYF	TGTGCCAGCACCGAGGGGATCTACGAGCAGTACTTC	TRBV2	TRBJ2-7	.	.
CASSLPRGARTDTQYF	TGTGCCAGCAGCTTACCACGGGGGGCGAGGACAGATACGCAGTATTTT	TRBV11-2	TRBJ2-3	few	.
CSVEARQETQYF	TGCAGCGTTGAAGCCAGGCAAGAGACCCAGTACTTC	TRBV29-1	TRBJ2-5	few	.
CASSLLGQGHEQYF	TGTGCCAGCAGCCTGTTGGGACAGGGGCACGAGCAGTACTTC	TRBV28	TRBJ2-7	once	TRBD1
CSALFGTVQETQYF	TGCAGTGCTCTCTTCGGGACAGTCCAAGAGACCCAGTACTTC	TRBV20-1	TRBJ2-5	.	TRBD1